This T cell receptor (beta chain) was observed in a study of T-cell reconstitution after alpha-beta-depleted transplantation in children. CDR1 is MDHEN, CDR2 SYDVKM, per germline. Losses at the gene ends were 3 bases for V and 0 bases for J; bases not matched to a gene: 4. The length of the CDR3 is 16 residues. This sample's TCRbeta library carried unique molecular identifier barcodes. TCRdb ran MiXCR on the PCR reads and lists one entry per CDR3 protein. The repertoire has around 360,000 distinct CDR3 sequences, about a tenth of them found once; the top ten carry about 2.3%. The TCR was taken from a human donor who donated a stem cell graft to a child with acute lymphoblastic leukemia. This specimen consisted of PBMCs from the stem cell graft donor, obtained from the stem cell graft. The V call is TRBV28, the J call TRBJ2-7; 11 bases fit TRBD1. The CDR3: CASSLAGTGGSYEQYF. DNA for the CDR3: TGTGCCAGCAGTTTGGCCGGGACAGGGGGCTCCTACGAGCAGTACTTC.